This T cell receptor (beta chain) was found in a study of blood T cell repertoires in COVID-19. Here immunoSEQ multiplex PCR was the method, and the copy in TCRdb shows in-frame clones only, minus some. This table holds 60,000 to 70,000 clones, 86% found once. CDR3 length equals 12 residues. With V trimmed by 7 bases and J by 5 bases, 6 bases remained unmatched. CDR1 and CDR2 from the germline V gene are SQVTM and ANQGSEA. The sample taken for sequencing was peripheral blood. The source is a man aged 50 or older with active COVID-19. The chain employs TRBV29-1 and TRBJ2-5; 8 nucleotides match TRBD1. CDR3 bases: TGCAGCGCCCTTGACAGGGGTGAGACCCAGTACTTC. This gives the protein CSALDRGETQYF.